Following are 10 T cell receptor beta chains from one sample sequenced in a study of cytotoxic CD8 clonotypes in ibrutinib-treated CLL. Generated by immunoSEQ multiplex PCR, the TCRdb table keeps only in-frame clones and is missing some. This table has over 100,000 clones, 70% to 90% appearing once. The input for sequencing was PBMCs, taken after 24 months of ibrutinib treatment. The receptors come from a human donor with chronic lymphocytic leukemia.

The J gene is TRBJ2-1, the V gene TRBV7-3; D not certain. Trimming shortened V by 2 bases and J by 6 bases, and 11 bases separated the two germline ends. The germline V gene has CDR1 SGHTA and CDR2 FQGTGA. CDR3 length: 14 amino acids. The CDR3 coding sequence is TGTGCCAGCAGCTTATCCCCTGGAGCCAATGAGCAGTTCTTC. It encodes CASSLSPGANEQFF.

This clone was observed once. This chain links TRBV27 with TRBJ2-7; D is possibly TRBD2 (5 bases). Trimming removed 6 bases at V and 6 bases at J, with 18 bases between. The CDR3 extends over 14 amino acids. Per the germline V gene, CDR1 is MNHEY and CDR2 is SMNVEV (reference sequence). CDR3 nucleotides: TGTGCCAGCAGATCTGGAGGAATCGGTTCCGAGCAGTACTTC. This encodes CASRSGGIGSEQYF.

This chain uses TRBV27 with TRBJ1-2; possible D gene TRBD1, 5 bases. Germline values: CDR1 MNHEY, CDR2 SMNVEV (reference sequence). This CDR3 is 14 amino acids long. The V end was cut by 6 bases, the J end by 8 bases, with 19 bases between. CDR3 nucleotide sequence: TGTGCCAGCAGACAATCTGGGGGGGATCGGGGCTACACCTTC. It codes for CASRQSGGDRGYTF.

This chain links TRBV19 with TRBJ1-2; no firm D call. V lost 8 bases and J 2 bases, leaving 9 bases between the germline ends. The CDR3 contains 12 residues. Germline-derived CDR1 and CDR2 are LNHDA and SQIVND (reference sequence). This chain's CDR3 is CASSQPNYGYTF. Written as DNA, the CDR3 is TGTGCCAGTTCCCAACCCAACTATGGCTACACCTTC.

J is TRBJ2-1 and V is TRBV2; maybe TRBD1 (6 bases). V was shortened by 4 bases and J by 0 bases, with 10 bases between the two germline ends. The V gene's germline CDR1 is SNHLY and CDR2 FYNNEI. The CDR3 consists of 15 residues. The CDR3 loop is CASSVDRSSYNEQFF. The CDR3 nucleotides are TGTGCCAGCAGTGTAGACAGGAGCTCCTACAATGAGCAGTTCTTC.

The chain employs TRBV7-2 and TRBJ1-1; D unclear. The germline V gene encodes CDR1 SGHTA and CDR2 FQGNSA. The V end was cut by 6 bases, the J end by 2 bases, with 10 bases between. The CDR3 has 13 amino acids. The CDR3 spells CASRREGNTEAFF. The CDR3 DNA reads TGTGCCAGCAGGAGGGAGGGCAACACTGAAGCTTTCTTT.

This clone has a handful of counts. The gene calls are TRBV30 and TRBJ2-2; TRBD1 agrees at 9 bases. The CDR3 is 14 residues long. V shed 3 bases, J shed 6 bases, and the junction held 5 bases outside the gene matches. The V gene's germline CDR1 is GTSNPN and CDR2 SVGIG (reference sequence). CDR3 sequence reads: CAWRGTGFPGELFF. CDR3 nucleotide sequence: TGTGCCTGGAGAGGGACAGGGTTCCCCGGGGAGCTGTTTTTT.

This chain links TRBV7-9 with TRBJ1-1, with D possibly being TRBD1 (6 bases). V lost 1 base and J lost 5, with 11 bases in between. Germline lookup yields CDR1 SEHNR and CDR2 FQNEAQ (reference sequence). This CDR3 has 14 residues. The CDR3 here is CASSLEGTRTEAFF. The CDR3 DNA follows: TGTGCCAGCAGCTTAGAAGGGACACGGACTGAAGCTTTCTTT.

This clone was detected once. The chain recombines TRBV4-1 with TRBJ2-7; D uncertain. CDR1 and CDR2 from the germline V gene are MGHRA and YSYEKL. Trimming shortened V by 1 base and J by 4 bases, and 17 bases separated the two germline ends. The CDR3 loop spans 16 amino acids. The DNA for the CDR3 is TGCGCCAGCAGCCAAGGCGTGTCGGCCGACTTATACGAGCAGTACTTC. Amino acids: CASSQGVSADLYEQYF.

J is TRBJ2-4 and V is TRBV5-1; TRBD1 agrees at 7 bases. The CDR3 runs to 14 residues. The V segment lost 0 bases and the J segment 8 bases; nucleotides outside the gene matches: 5. Germline CDR1 SGHRS, CDR2 YFSETQ. CDR3 DNA: TGCGCCAGCAGCTTGGAGCGACAGGGAGACATTCAGTACTTC. Residues: CASSLERQGDIQYF. Full variable domain (missing parts from reference TRBV5-1 and TRBJ2-4): KAGVTQTPRYLIKTRGQQVTLSCSPISGHRSVSWYQQTPGQGLQFLFEYFSETQRNKGNFPGRFSGRQFSNSRSEMNVSTLELGDSALYLCASSLERQGDIQYFGAGTRLSVL.